These 30 T cell receptor beta chains came from one sample sequenced in a study of response to subunit inactivated influenza vaccine. TCRdb re-analysed the RT-PCR reads in MiXCR, keeping a single row per CDR3 protein. Of over 750,000 distinct CDR3 sequences in the sample, about 20% were seen once. This sample comprised PBMCs from blood, obtained roughly 5 days after vaccination. The receptors derive from a man over 45 who received an inactivated influenza vaccine.

This clonotype occurred many times. The chain combines TRBV7-9 with TRBJ2-2; no clear D gene. The CDR3 consists of 14 residues. In germline, CDR1 is SEHNR, CDR2 FQNEAQ (reference sequence). V lost 4 bases to trimming and J lost 1 base, with 7 bases between them. CDR3 sequence (DNA): TGTGCCAGCAGCTCCCCCTGGAACACCGGGGAGCTGTTTTTT. Residues: CASSSPWNTGELFF.

This clonotype has at least ten counts. V usage is TRBV4-2 and J usage is TRBJ2-7; 16 positions agree with TRBD2. This CDR3 is built from 16 residues. Germline V lookup: CDR1 LGHNA, CDR2 YNFKEQ. After removal of 3 bases from V and 4 bases from J, the junction contained 3 bases not matched to a gene. The CDR3 DNA reads TGTGCCAGCAGCCACGGGACTAGCGGGGGGGCTTACGAGCAGTACTTC. This gives the protein CASSHGTSGGAYEQYF.

This clonotype showed up just a few times. The chain joins TRBV6-5 to TRBJ2-7; tentatively, D is TRBD1 or TRBD2 (5 bases each). Trimming stripped 2 bases from V and 0 bases from J, with 11 bases between. The CDR3 sequence is 15 residues long. Per the germline V gene, CDR1 is MNHEY and CDR2 is SVGAGI. This chain's CDR3 is CASSYEGRSSYEQYF. Here the CDR3 DNA reads TGTGCCAGCAGTTACGAGGGGCGAAGCTCCTACGAGCAGTACTTC.

This clonotype was seen only a few times. The chain links TRBV24-1 to TRBJ2-1; D is uncertain. The CDR3 totals 15 residues. The V gene lost 4 bases and the J gene lost 2 bases, with 11 bases spanning the gap. Germline V CDR1 and CDR2: KGHDR, SFDVKD. CDR3: CATSDPNHPYNEQFF. The CDR3 nucleotides are TGTGCCACCAGTGACCCTAATCACCCCTACAATGAGCAGTTCTTC.

The chain joins TRBV6-1 to TRBJ1-2; 7 bases are a match to TRBD1. Per germline, CDR1 MNHNS and CDR2 SASEGT. This CDR3 has 14 residues. V gave up 10 bases and J gave up 4 bases; unmatched junction bases: 12. CDR3 region: CATGTVPFAYGYTF. In DNA, the CDR3 is TGTGCCACCGGGACAGTCCCTTTTGCCTATGGCTACACCTTC.

This clonotype came up a few times. V gene TRBV20-1 combines with J gene TRBJ2-5, with 8 bases fitting TRBD1. With V trimmed by 5 bases and J by 4 bases, 9 bases remained unmatched. CDR3 size: 14 residues. Germline V CDR1 and CDR2: DFQATT, SNEGSKA (reference sequence). In DNA form, the CDR3 reads TGCAGTGCTGCCGGACAGGGTAAAGGAGAGACCCAGTACTTC. This translates into CSAAGQGKGETQYF.

This chain uses TRBV5-4 with TRBJ2-3; 9 bases fit TRBD2. Trimming at V came to 0 bases and at J to 4 bases, leaving 9 bases not matched to a gene. The CDR3 totals 17 residues. Germline-derived CDR1 and CDR2 are SGHNT and YYREEE (reference sequence). CDR3 protein: CASSLDRLAAGADTQYF. The CDR3, as DNA: TGTGCCAGCAGCTTGGACAGACTAGCGGCGGGGGCAGATACGCAGTATTTT.

This clonotype was counted between two and nine times. This chain links TRBV19 with TRBJ1-5; TRBD1 agrees at 7 bases. Germline CDR1 is LNHDA and CDR2 is SQIVND (reference sequence). This CDR3 is 13 amino acids long. Unmatched junction bases numbered 4, after V lost 5 bases and J lost 6 bases. The CDR3 DNA reads TGTGCCAGTAGTGACAGGGTCGCTCAGCCCCAGCATTTT. This gives the protein CASSDRVAQPQHF.

This clonotype has just a few counts. The chain is built from TRBV3-1 and TRBJ1-1; no reliable D call. The germline gives CDR1 LGHDT, CDR2 YNNKEL (reference sequence). The CDR3 contains 15 residues. V lost 3 bases, J lost 7 bases, and 18 bases lay in between. This chain's CDR3 is CASSQTGVRAYEAFF. CDR3 nucleotide sequence: TGTGCCAGCAGCCAGACCGGAGTAAGGGCTTATGAAGCTTTCTTT.

The rearrangement uses TRBV20-1 and TRBJ2-7; no definite D call. CDR1 and CDR2 from the germline V gene are DFQATT and SNEGSKA (reference sequence). The V and J ends lost 3 bases and 2 bases respectively, with 14 bases between them. CDR3 length: 14 residues. The CDR3 here is CSASTPRSPYEQYF. The CDR3 DNA sequence: TGCAGTGCTAGCACCCCGAGATCACCCTACGAGCAGTACTTC.

The chain has TRBV20-1 and TRBJ2-1; tentatively, D is TRBD1 (5 bases). V gave up 3 bases and J gave up 5 bases, with 20 bases separating them. Looked up from germline, CDR1 is DFQATT and CDR2 is SNEGSKA (reference sequence). The CDR3 covers 16 residues. The CDR3 loop reads CSASGATLRRDNEQFF. The CDR3 DNA reads as TGCAGTGCTAGTGGGGCTACCCTCAGGCGAGACAATGAGCAGTTCTTC.

This clonotype was seen repeatedly, ten times or more. A junction end diverges from the germline sequence, so it may reflect a read error. The gene calls are TRBV4-1 and TRBJ2-1; D is undetermined. From germline, CDR1 is MGHRA and CDR2 YSYEKL. This CDR3 is built from 13 residues. The CDR3 DNA reads as TGTGCCAGCAGCCAAGAAGGTGGGGATGAGCAGTTCTTC. Amino acids: CASSQEGGDEQFF.

The rearrangement uses TRBV25-1 and TRBJ1-1, with D possibly matching TRBD1 (5 bases). CDR3 length: 15 amino acids. V was shortened by 1 base and J by 6 bases, with 15 bases between the two germline ends. Germline assignment: CDR1 MGHDK and CDR2 SYGVNS. CDR3 amino acids: CASSELLVGGAEAFF. DNA for the CDR3: TGTGCCAGCAGTGAATTATTAGTAGGAGGGGCTGAAGCTTTCTTT. The full variable domain, completed using reference TRBV25-1 and TRBJ1-1, is EADIYQTPRYLVIGTGKKITLECSQTMGHDKMYWYQQDPGMELHLIHYSYGVNSTEKGDLSSESTVSRIRTEHFPLTLESARPSHTSQYLCASSELLVGGAEAFFGQGTRLTVV.

In its sample, this clonotype was seen a few times. This chain uses TRBV9 with TRBJ2-3; the D is unclear. CDR1 and CDR2 (germline): SGDLS, YYNGEE. Trimming took 6 bases from V and 3 from J, leaving 14 bases between them. The CDR3 sequence is 14 residues long. The CDR3 DNA follows: TGTGCCAGCAAACGACCTCCTAAAACAGATACGCAGTATTTT. It yields the protein CASKRPPKTDTQYF.

There are a few counts of this clonotype. This chain joins TRBV20-1 and TRBJ2-1; no definite D call. Trimming shortened V by 3 bases and J by 6 bases, and 15 bases separated the two germline ends. The CDR3 is 14 amino acids. Germline loops: CDR1 DFQATT, CDR2 SNEGSKA (reference sequence). CDR3 region: CSARFLGISNEQFF. In DNA, the CDR3 is TGCAGTGCTAGGTTTCTAGGAATTAGCAATGAGCAGTTCTTC.

The chain joins TRBV7-2 to TRBJ2-7, with 9 bases that match TRBD1. The CDR3 runs 15 residues. From germline, CDR1 is SGHTA and CDR2 FQGNSA. V was pared by 8 bases and J by 1 base, with 9 bases of the junction left unmatched. The CDR3 DNA is TGTGCCAGCCAAAGACAGGGGGACTCTTCCTACGAGCAGTACTTC. Encoded protein: CASQRQGDSSYEQYF.

This sequence joins TRBV20-1 and TRBJ2-1; 7 bases agree with TRBD2. V lost 1 base to trimming and J lost 8 bases; unmatched junction nucleotides: 17. The CDR3 has 17 residues. Looked up from germline, CDR1 is DFQATT and CDR2 is SNEGSKA (reference sequence). The CDR3 DNA follows: TGCAGTGCTAGAGGTCGTCTAGCGGATTTCTGGGGGGATGAGCAGTTCTTC. The encoded protein is CSARGRLADFWGDEQFF.

The sample holds many counts of this clonotype. Written as DNA, the CDR3 is TGTGCCAGCAGCTCCTACGTTCAGTACGAGCAGTACTTC. Translation gives CASSSYVQYEQYF. The chain couples TRBV7-2 to TRBJ2-7; D is unclear. Trimming removed 4 bases from V and 4 bases from J, with 11 bases in between. Per the germline V gene, CDR1 is SGHTA and CDR2 is FQGNSA. The CDR3 is made up of 13 amino acids.

The V gene is TRBV7-2, the J gene TRBJ1-6, with a tentative D call TRBD1 (5 bases). V lost 2 bases to trimming and J lost 6 bases, with 14 bases between them. Germline CDR1 SGHTA, CDR2 FQGNSA. This CDR3 spans 16 amino acids. The CDR3 DNA sequence: TGTGCCAGCAGCTTAACGCGGGGACTGATTAATTCACCCCTCCACTTT. It yields the protein CASSLTRGLINSPLHF.

This chain uses TRBV7-9 with TRBJ2-4; no definite D call. V was shortened by 0 bases and J by 1 base, with 10 bases between the two germline ends. Looked up from germline, CDR1 is SEHNR and CDR2 is FQNEAQ (reference sequence). This CDR3 is 16 amino acids long. CDR3 in DNA: TGTGCCAGCAGCTTAGCACCGGACGGTGCCAAAAACATTCAGTACTTC. Translation: CASSLAPDGAKNIQYF.

This clonotype was recorded a few times. V is TRBV5-8 and J is TRBJ2-1, with 8 nucleotides matching TRBD2. The V and J ends lost 4 bases and 7 bases, in that order; junction bases with no gene match: 4. CDR1 and CDR2 from the germline V gene are SGHTS and YDEGEE. The CDR3 consists of 13 residues. The CDR3 spells CASSGRLANEQFF. CDR3 DNA sequence: TGTGCCAGCAGCGGAAGACTAGCGAATGAGCAGTTCTTC.

The chain carries TRBV5-6 and TRBJ2-5; possible D gene TRBD2, 6 bases. Germline CDR1 and CDR2: SGHDT and YYEEEE. The CDR3 contains 16 residues. The V end was cut by 0 bases, the J end by 2 bases, with 14 bases between. Here the CDR3 DNA reads TGTGCCAGCAGCTTGGGGCGGGAACTACTTCAAGAGACCCAGTACTTC. Amino acids: CASSLGRELLQETQYF. Combining the CDR3 with reference TRBV5-6 and TRBJ2-5 gives the whole variable domain DAGVTQSPTHLIKTRGQQVTLRCSPKSGHDTVSWYQQALGQGPQFIFQYYEEEERQRGNFPDRFSGHQFPNYSSELNVNALLLGDSALYLCASSLGRELLQETQYFGPGTRLLVL.

As concerns this clonotype: One base away lies a much larger clone, so this may be a sequencing read error. This chain joins TRBV29-1 and TRBJ2-7; D not certain. The CDR3 is 11 amino acids. The germline V gene encodes CDR1 SQVTM and CDR2 ANQGSEA. V lost 4 bases and J lost 3, with 7 bases in between. CDR3 loop: CSVGYGYEQYF. CDR3 sequence (DNA): TGCAGCGTTGGATACGGCTACGAGCAGTACTTC.

There are a few counts of this clonotype. This rearrangement joins TRBV10-3 to TRBJ2-3; the D is unclear. This CDR3 comprises 13 residues. V lost 3 bases and J lost 0, with 4 bases in between. The germline V gene has CDR1 ENHRY and CDR2 SYGVKD. The CDR3 region has the DNA TGTGCCATCAGTGACCGTAGCACAGATACGCAGTATTTT. Protein sequence: CAISDRSTDTQYF.

This clonotype was seen ten or more times. The chain carries TRBV29-1 and TRBJ2-2; D uncertain. V was shortened by 4 bases and J by 1 base, with 4 bases between the two germline ends. CDR1 is SQVTM, CDR2 ANQGSEA, per germline. The length of the CDR3 is 12 residues. The CDR3 reads CSVAGNTGELFF. The CDR3 DNA reads as TGCAGCGTTGCAGGGAACACCGGGGAGCTGTTTTTT.

This chain links TRBV6-2 or TRBV6-3 with TRBJ2-5; the D gene is possibly TRBD2 (6 bases). Trimming cost V 4 bases and J 2 bases, with 11 bases left between them. The V gene's germline CDR1 is MNHEY and CDR2 SVGEGT. This CDR3 is built from 14 residues. CDR3 nucleotide sequence: TGTGCCAGCAGTTTCCGGGACTTGCAAGAGACCCAGTACTTC. Its translation: CASSFRDLQETQYF.

The V call is TRBV11-1, the J call TRBJ2-1; 8 bases align to TRBD2. Germline CDR1 and CDR2: SGHAT and FQDESV (reference sequence). The CDR3 is made up of 21 amino acids. V lost 1 base, J lost 2 bases, and 19 bases stayed unmatched. DNA for the CDR3: TGTGCCAGCAGCTTAGTTTTCAGCGGGAGCAAAAAATTGGGGGCCTACAATGAGCAGTTCTTC. It specifies CASSLVFSGSKKLGAYNEQFF.

This chain joins TRBV5-1 and TRBJ2-6, with unresolved D. The CDR3 is 15 residues long. The germline gives CDR1 SGHRS, CDR2 YFSETQ. The ends were cut back, 7 bases at V and 0 bases at J, with 11 bases in the middle. The CDR3 spells CASGVRLSGANVLTF. In nucleotides, the CDR3 is TGCGCCAGCGGAGTAAGGCTCTCTGGGGCCAACGTCCTGACTTTC.

This clonotype was picked up a small number of times. V and J are TRBV15 and TRBJ2-7; possible D gene TRBD2, 6 bases. The CDR3 runs 14 residues. From germline, CDR1 is LNHNV and CDR2 YYDKDF (reference sequence). Trimming left V 0 bases short and J 6 bases short, with 12 bases between. CDR3 loop: CATSREKYGSEQYF. The CDR3 region has the DNA TGTGCCACCAGCAGAGAGAAGTACGGGAGCGAGCAGTACTTC.

As DNA, the CDR3 is TGTGCCAGCAGTCCATCCAGGGGGTACTCTGGGGCCAACGTCCTGACTTTC. This gives the protein CASSPSRGYSGANVLTF. The chain has TRBV7-9 and TRBJ2-6; TRBD1 agrees at 7 bases. Germline V gene data show CDR1 as SEHNR and CDR2 as FQNEAQ (reference sequence). The CDR3 is 17 amino acids. J was trimmed by 0 bases and V by 6 bases; bases with no gene match: 8.